These 23 T cell receptor beta chains were all obtained from the same sample, sequenced in a study of T cells in Graves' hyperthyroidism and ophthalmopathy. RNA transcripts served as the template for amplifying TCR beta CDR3 regions. First-round RT-PCR of the TCR CDR3 relied on the HTBI primer set. TCRdb independently ran MiXCR on the multiplex PCR reads; one entry per CDR3 protein. The repertoire holds 800,000 or so distinct CDR3 sequences, with 38% as singletons. Sequenced sample: blood. These receptors were taken from a young man with Graves' hyperthyroidism.

This clonotype was picked up a small number of times. The CDR3, as DNA: TGTGCCAGCAGTGAAAGGGGACAGTTAGCTTTCTTT. This translates into CASSERGQLAFF. V gene TRBV6-1 combines with J gene TRBJ1-1; 7 positions match TRBD1. Germline CDR1 and CDR2: MNHNS and SASEGT. The CDR3 spans 12 residues. Losses at the gene ends were 2 bases for V and 10 bases for J; bases not matched to a gene: 4.

The rearrangement joins TRBV7-2 to TRBJ2-7, with D perhaps TRBD2 (5 bases). Germline V gene data show CDR1 as SGHTA and CDR2 as FQGNSA. The CDR3 runs 15 residues. Trimming stripped 5 bases from V and 2 bases from J, with 16 bases between. DNA of the CDR3: TGTGCCAGCAGCCGGAGCCTGGGGAGCCCCTACGAGCAGTACTTC. Its translation is CASSRSLGSPYEQYF.

This chain connects TRBV19 to TRBJ1-1; 7 bases match TRBD1. The V segment lost 9 bases and the J segment 0 bases; nucleotides outside the gene matches: 19. Germline assignment: CDR1 LNHDA and CDR2 SQIVND (reference sequence). This CDR3 has 18 residues. CDR3 protein: CASSPNPIATGLNTEAFF. The CDR3 coding sequence is TGTGCCAGCAGTCCAAACCCCATAGCGACAGGGTTGAACACTGAAGCTTTCTTT. Complete variable domain (other parts from reference TRBV19 and TRBJ1-1): DGGITQSPKYLFRKEGQNVTLSCEQNLNHDAMYWYRQDPGQGLRLIYYSQIVNDFQKGDIAEGYSVSREKKESFPLTVTSAQKNPTAFYLCASSPNPIATGLNTEAFFGQGTRLTVV.

The chain joins TRBV6-6 to TRBJ1-5; D not resolved. Germline V gene sequence: CDR1 MNHNY, CDR2 SVGAGI (reference sequence). This CDR3 spans 14 amino acids. Trimming removed 0 bases at V and 6 bases at J, with 9 bases between. The CDR3 protein is CASSYSIGGQPQHF. The CDR3 DNA reads as TGTGCCAGCAGTTACTCGATCGGCGGTCAGCCCCAGCATTTT.

This clonotype was seen a few times. V usage is TRBV12-3 or TRBV12-4 and J usage is TRBJ1-1; 8 nucleotides agree with TRBD1. CDR3 length equals 15 residues. With V trimmed by 7 bases and J by 5 bases, 12 bases remained unmatched. In DNA, the CDR3 is TGTGCCAGCACCCCAGGGGGCTCTAGAGGGACTGAAGCTTTCTTT. Translating gives CASTPGGSRGTEAFF.

This chain joins TRBV12-3 or TRBV12-4 and TRBJ2-5, with D possibly being TRBD1 (6 bases). There are 14 residues in the CDR3. V was shortened by 6 bases and J by 4 bases, with 15 bases between the two germline ends. CDR3 nucleotides: TGTGCCAGCAGCCCCGGAATAGGGGGAGAGACCCAGTACTTC. It is translated as CASSPGIGGETQYF.

The V and J genes are TRBV5-4 and TRBJ2-2, with 10 bases that match TRBD1. CDR1 and CDR2 from the germline V gene are SGHNT and YYREEE (reference sequence). The CDR3 extends over 14 amino acids. V shed 4 bases and J 7 bases; nucleotides not matched to a gene: 4. The DNA for the CDR3 is TGTGCCAGCAGCCGCCGGGACAGGGGCGGGGAGCTGTTTTTT. This codes for CASSRRDRGGELFF. Together with reference TRBV5-4 and TRBJ2-2, the CDR3 gives the full variable domain: ETGVTQSPTHLIKTRGQQVTLRCSSQSGHNTVSWYQQALGQGPQFIFQYYREEENGRGNFPPRFSGLQFPNYSSELNVNALELDDSALYLCASSRRDRGGELFFGEGSRLTVL.

The rearrangement uses TRBV11-1 and TRBJ1-2; no definite D call. From germline, CDR1 is SGHAT and CDR2 FQDESV (reference sequence). Trimming left V 1 base short and J 0 bases short, with 9 bases between. CDR3 length: 15 amino acids. In DNA, the CDR3 is TGTGCCAGCAGCTTAGGTTCCGGGACTAACTATGGCTACACCTTC. Amino acids: CASSLGSGTNYGYTF.

Points on this clonotype: Since a much larger clone is just one base distant, this may be a read error. The V and J genes are TRBV5-8 and TRBJ2-2; TRBD2 might be the D (5 bases). The germline V gene has CDR1 SGHTS and CDR2 YDEGEE. CDR3 length: 13 amino acids. The CDR3 nucleotides are TGCGCCAGCAGCTCCGAGGGCGGCGGTGAGCTGTTTTTT. Translated, it gives CASSSEGGGELFF. Supplemented by reference TRBV5-8 and TRBJ2-2, the full variable domain reads EAGVTQSPTHLIKTRGQQATLRCSPISGHTSVYWYQQALGLGLQFLLWYDEGEERNRGNFPPRFSGRQFPNYSSELNVNALELEDSALYLCASSSEGGGELFFGEGSRLTVL.

J is TRBJ1-5 and V is TRBV12-3 or TRBV12-4; 8 nucleotides line up with TRBD1. This CDR3 has 13 residues. The V segment lost 7 bases and the J segment 7 bases; nucleotides outside the gene matches: 6. The CDR3 DNA reads TGTGCCAGCAATCAGGGGGCTGGCCAGCCCCAGCATTTT. It yields the protein CASNQGAGQPQHF.

The V call is TRBV10-3, the J call TRBJ2-6; D remains ambiguous. Germline V gene sequence: CDR1 ENHRY, CDR2 SYGVKD. The CDR3 sequence is 16 residues long. Trimming cost V 5 bases and J 0 bases, with 11 bases left between them. The CDR3 loop reads CAISFMVASGANVLTF. The CDR3 region has the DNA TGTGCCATCAGTTTTATGGTCGCCTCTGGGGCCAACGTCCTGACTTTC.

DNA of the CDR3: TGTGCCAGCAGCCAGTCGACAGGGGTCAATTCACCCCTCCACTTT. Its protein is CASSQSTGVNSPLHF. V gene TRBV16 combines with J gene TRBJ1-6; TRBD1 aligns across 8 bases. CDR3 size: 15 residues. J gave up 7 bases and V 3 bases, and 5 bases lay outside the gene matches. CDR1 and CDR2 from the germline V gene are KGHSY and FQNENV.

Concerning this clonotype itself: It is likely a read error, because the conserved phenylalanine at the end of the CDR3 is missing. This rearrangement joins TRBV5-1 to TRBJ2-7; TRBD1 matches at 7 bases. The germline CDR1 and CDR2 sequences are SGHRS and YFSETQ. The CDR3 is made up of 14 amino acids. The CDR3 coding sequence is TGTGCCAGCAGCCTGACAGGGAACCCCTACGAGCAGTACCTC. Its protein is CASSLTGNPYEQYL.

Comments on this clonotype: A single base separates this from a much larger clone, so it may be a read error. The chain couples TRBV9 to TRBJ2-7, with D uncertain. CDR1 and CDR2 from the germline V gene are SGDLS and YYNGEE. The CDR3 spans 13 residues. The CDR3 is CASSVGPSTELYF. The DNA of the CDR3 is TGTGCCAGCAGCGTAGGCCCATCGACCGAGCTGTACTTC.

The chain combines TRBV7-9 with TRBJ1-6; a possible D gene is TRBD1 (5 bases). The CDR3 extends over 16 amino acids. CDR1 and CDR2 (germline): SEHNR, FQNEAQ (reference sequence). V shed 2 bases and J shed 5 bases, with 13 bases lying between them. CDR3 bases: TGTGCCAGCAGCTTAAGGTCCGCGGGGGATAATTCACCCCTCCACTTT. Protein sequence: CASSLRSAGDNSPLHF. Combining the CDR3 with reference TRBV7-9 and TRBJ1-6 gives the whole variable domain DTGVSQNPRHKITKRGQNVTFRCDPISEHNRLYWYRQTLGQGPEFLTYFQNEAQLEKSRLLSDRFSAERPKGSFSTLEIQRTEQGDSAMYLCASSLRSAGDNSPLHFGNGTRLTVT.

This rearrangement joins TRBV7-6 to TRBJ2-7; 8 positions match TRBD2. The junction had 12 bases not matched to a gene; V was cut back by 0 bases and J by 2 bases. Per the germline V gene, CDR1 is SGHVS and CDR2 is FNYEAQ. CDR3 length: 18 amino acids. CDR3 nucleotides: TGTGCCAGCAGCTTAGCAACAGGGAAACTAGCGGAGACCTACGAGCAGTACTTC. It encodes CASSLATGKLAETYEQYF.

V and J are TRBV7-2 and TRBJ1-5; D gene unclear. V gave up 1 base and J gave up 2 bases, with 18 bases separating them. The CDR3 contains 18 residues. Germline V CDR1 and CDR2: SGHTA, FQGNSA. CDR3: CASSLGFPHRLRNQPQHF. The CDR3 nucleotides read TGTGCCAGCAGCTTAGGATTCCCCCACCGGCTGCGCAATCAGCCCCAGCATTTT.

The table lists this clonotype with a few counts. V usage is TRBV7-3 and J usage is TRBJ2-2, with TRBD2 matching 10 bases. Trimming removed 5 bases from V and 5 bases from J; junction bases left unmatched: 5. This CDR3 has 15 residues. Germline loops: CDR1 SGHTA, CDR2 FQGTGA. CDR3 nucleotides: TGTGCCAGCAGCCTCCTGGGACTAGCGACCGGGGAGCTGTTTTTT. Translation gives CASSLLGLATGELFF.

In the case of this clonotype: Because the CDR3 is missing its conserved closing phenylalanine or tryptophan, this is likely a read error. The gene calls are TRBV5-1 and TRBJ2-7; the match to TRBD1 covers 9 bases. The CDR3 length is 14 residues. Germline V lookup: CDR1 SGHRS, CDR2 YFSETQ. The J segment lost 3 bases and the V segment lost 4 bases, leaving 5 bases of the junction unmatched. The CDR3 DNA sequence: TGCGCCAGCAGCCCTGGGACAGGGATCTACGAGCAGTACTCC. Translated: CASSPGTGIYEQYS.

This clonotype was seen a handful of times. This chain connects TRBV20-1 to TRBJ2-7, with D possibly TRBD1 on 5 matching bases. Trimming took off 0 bases at V and 4 bases at J, with 7 bases between the two ends. Per germline, CDR1 DFQATT and CDR2 SNEGSKA (reference sequence). The CDR3 consists of 12 residues. The CDR3 loop is CSAREQAYEQYF. The CDR3 coding sequence is TGCAGTGCTAGAGAACAGGCATACGAGCAGTACTTC.

A few counts support this clonotype. Sequence at one end of the junction differs from germline and may be a read error. The chain has TRBV10-3 and TRBJ1-5; D possibly corresponds to TRBD1 (6 bases). The CDR3 sequence is 16 residues long. Germline assignment: CDR1 ENHRY and CDR2 SYGVKD. The CDR3 reads CASSPGQPESNQPQHF. Written as DNA, the CDR3 is TGTGCCAGCAGTCCCGGACAGCCAGAGAGCAATCAGCCCCAGCATTTT.

Comments on this clonotype: Its ends do not fully match the called genes, so a read error is possible. The V call is TRBV7-8, the J call TRBJ2-7, with 7 bases that match TRBD1. The CDR3 has 16 amino acids. Germline loops: CDR1 SGHVS, CDR2 FQNEAQ. CDR3 bases: TGCGCCAGCAGCCAACCACCTCGGACAGGACACTACGAGCAGTACTTC. This gives the protein CASSQPPRTGHYEQYF. Complete variable domain (other parts from reference TRBV7-8 and TRBJ2-7): GAGVSQSPRYKVAKRGQDVALRCDPISGHVSLFWYQQALGQGPEFLTYFQNEAQLDKSGLPSDRFFAERPEGSVSTLKIQRTQQEDSAVYLCASSQPPRTGHYEQYFGPGTRLTVT.

The chain employs TRBV4-1 and TRBJ1-2; tentatively, D is TRBD1 (5 bases). Trimming removed 1 base at V and 12 bases at J, with 24 bases between. Germline V gives CDR1 MGHRA, CDR2 YSYEKL. The CDR3 runs to 16 residues. The CDR3 spells CASSQVLSGTLGLHTF. DNA of the CDR3: TGCGCCAGCAGCCAAGTCTTATCCGGGACCTTAGGGCTCCACACCTTC.